These 2 T cell receptor beta chains originate from one sample sequenced in a study of blood T cell repertoires in COVID-19. Data came from immunoSEQ multiplex PCR; TCRdb stores just in-frame clones and leaves some out. The sample holds about 35,000 clones, 80% to 95% seen once. The sample taken for sequencing was peripheral blood. Receptor source: a man over 45 with active COVID-19.

This clone was seen once. The chain is built from TRBV4-1 and TRBJ1-5; 9 bases match TRBD1. The junction had 8 bases not matched to a gene; V was cut back by 1 base and J by 4 bases. The CDR3 runs 17 residues. Germline CDR1 MGHRA, CDR2 YSYEKL. The CDR3 here is CASSQGWGDRENQPQHF. In DNA form, the CDR3 reads TGCGCCAGCAGCCAAGGGTGGGGGGACAGGGAAAATCAGCCCCAGCATTTT.

The chain combines TRBV6-4 with TRBJ2-2; 10 bases are a match to TRBD1. The CDR3 has 15 amino acids. V trimming: 5 bases; J trimming: 5 bases; junction bases outside the gene matches: 5. Germline CDR1 MRHNA, CDR2 SNTAGT. The CDR3: CASSPGTGATGELFF. CDR3 nucleotide sequence: TGTGCCAGCAGTCCCGGGACAGGGGCGACCGGGGAGCTGTTTTTT.